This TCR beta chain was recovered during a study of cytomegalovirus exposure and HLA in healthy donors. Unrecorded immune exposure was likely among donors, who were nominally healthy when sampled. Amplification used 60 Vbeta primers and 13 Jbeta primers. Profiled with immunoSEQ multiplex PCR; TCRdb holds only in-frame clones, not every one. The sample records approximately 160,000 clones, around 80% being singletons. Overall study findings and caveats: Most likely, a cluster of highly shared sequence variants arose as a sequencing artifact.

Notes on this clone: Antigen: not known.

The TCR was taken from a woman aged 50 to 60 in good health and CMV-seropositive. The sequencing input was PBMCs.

The CDR3 loop is CASKGTGQETQYF. The DNA of the CDR3 is TGTGCCAGCAAGGGGACAGGGCAAGAGACCCAGTACTTC. V is TRBV14 and J is TRBJ2-5, with 9 bases matching TRBD1. V was pared by 7 bases and J by 2 bases, with 2 bases of the junction left unmatched. The CDR3 is made up of 13 amino acids. Germline V CDR1 and CDR2: SGHDN, FVKESK.